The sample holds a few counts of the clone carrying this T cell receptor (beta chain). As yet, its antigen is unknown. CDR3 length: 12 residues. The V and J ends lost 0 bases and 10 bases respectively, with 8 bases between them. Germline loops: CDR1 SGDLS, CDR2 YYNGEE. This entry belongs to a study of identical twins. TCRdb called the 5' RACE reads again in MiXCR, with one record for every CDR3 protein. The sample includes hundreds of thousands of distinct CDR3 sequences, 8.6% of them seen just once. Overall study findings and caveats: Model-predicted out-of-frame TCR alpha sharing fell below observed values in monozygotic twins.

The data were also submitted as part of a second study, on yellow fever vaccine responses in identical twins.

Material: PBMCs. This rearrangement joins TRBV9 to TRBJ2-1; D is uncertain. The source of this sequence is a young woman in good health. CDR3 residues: CASSVDFREQFF. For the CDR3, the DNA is TGTGCCAGCAGCGTAGATTTTCGCGAGCAGTTCTTC.